These 17 T cell receptor beta chains originate from one sample sequenced in a study of T-cell reconstitution after alpha-beta-depleted transplantation in children. Unique molecular identifiers were incorporated during preparation of the TCRbeta library. TCRdb re-called the PCR reads with MiXCR, one entry per CDR3 protein. The sample lists about 830,000 distinct CDR3 sequences, about 16% occurring once. The input for sequencing was PBMCs, mostly from graft donor cells, taken 360 days after TCRalphabeta/CD19-depleted stem cell transplant. All receptors derive from a male patient younger than 18 who had a stem cell transplant for acute lymphoblastic leukemia, so the T cells may come from the graft donor.

The chain couples TRBV12-3 or TRBV12-4 to TRBJ2-7; D gene ambiguous. Trimming pared 3 bases from V and 2 bases from J, leaving 11 bases between. The CDR3 runs 14 residues. The DNA for the CDR3 is TGTGCCAGCAGTTTTAAAACAGCCACCTACGAGCAGTACTTC. This encodes CASSFKTATYEQYF.

The chain joins TRBV5-1 to TRBJ2-3; D remains unclear. Trimming removed 3 bases at V and 2 bases at J, with 13 bases between. Germline CDR1 and CDR2: SGHRS and YFSETQ. This CDR3 comprises 15 residues. CDR3 in amino acids: CASSYGPSNTDTQYF. The CDR3, as DNA: TGCGCCAGCAGCTACGGACCTTCCAACACAGATACGCAGTATTTT.

This clonotype has only a few counts. The chain carries TRBV7-9 and TRBJ1-3, with 7 bases that match TRBD1. Germline assignment: CDR1 SEHNR and CDR2 FQNEAQ (reference sequence). After removal of 11 bases from V and 0 bases from J, the junction contained 13 bases not matched to a gene. The CDR3 spans 16 residues. CDR3 bases: TGTGCCGCAACCCCGGACAGGTTCAGCTCTGGAAACACCATATATTTT. This sequence encodes CAATPDRFSSGNTIYF.

V is TRBV5-1 and J is TRBJ1-2, with D maybe TRBD1 (6 bases). The CDR3 has 15 amino acids. Germline V gene sequence: CDR1 SGHRS, CDR2 YFSETQ. V was trimmed by 7 bases and J by 2 bases, leaving 18 bases between them. The CDR3 is CASSRGRGPNYGYTF. The CDR3 DNA follows: TGCGCCAGCTCCCGGGGCAGGGGACCAAACTATGGCTACACCTTC.

This clonotype appeared a few times. The chain employs TRBV27 and TRBJ1-1; 10 bases fit TRBD1. This CDR3 is 14 amino acids long. Germline V gives CDR1 MNHEY, CDR2 SMNVEV (reference sequence). V lost 5 bases to trimming and J lost 4 bases; unmatched junction nucleotides: 4. CDR3 DNA: TGTGCCAGCAGTCCCGGGACAGGGGTCACTGAAGCTTTCTTT. Its protein product is CASSPGTGVTEAFF.

In its sample, this clonotype was seen a few times. The chain carries TRBV27 and TRBJ2-7; D is unresolved. CDR3 length: 14 amino acids. CDR1 and CDR2 (germline): MNHEY, SMNVEV (reference sequence). V shed 3 bases and J shed 4 bases, with 13 bases lying between them. CDR3 coding DNA: TGTGCCAGCAGTTTTAGGGCTAGTTATTACGAGCAGTACTTC. Amino acids: CASSFRASYYEQYF.

The chain joins TRBV27 to TRBJ1-4, with 9 bases matching TRBD1. CDR1 is MNHEY, CDR2 SMNVEV, per germline (reference sequence). The CDR3 runs to 15 residues. J gave up 6 bases and V 6 bases, and 8 bases lay outside the gene matches. The CDR3 sequence is CASREYTGGDEKLFF. As DNA, the CDR3 is TGTGCCAGCAGGGAATATACAGGGGGCGATGAAAAACTGTTTTTT.

The V gene is TRBV5-4, the J gene TRBJ1-3; D is undetermined. Germline CDR1 is SGHNT and CDR2 is YYREEE (reference sequence). The CDR3 spans 15 residues. V shed 1 base and J shed 0 bases, with 8 bases lying between them. The CDR3 DNA reads as TGTGCCAGCAGCTTGCCAGGTTACTCTGGAAACACCATATATTTT. It translates to CASSLPGYSGNTIYF.

V gene TRBV27 combines with J gene TRBJ2-7; 7 nucleotides align to TRBD1. V trimming: 5 bases; J trimming: 2 bases; junction bases outside the gene matches: 12. The germline gives CDR1 MNHEY, CDR2 SMNVEV (reference sequence). This CDR3 has 16 amino acids. CDR3 nucleotides: TGTGCCAGCAGTCCCTTGTCCGGGACAGCCGCCTACGAGCAGTACTTC. Translating it yields CASSPLSGTAAYEQYF.

This chain links TRBV20-1 with TRBJ2-7; either TRBD1 or TRBD2 may supply D (5 bases each). Germline V CDR1 and CDR2: DFQATT, SNEGSKA (reference sequence). V dropped 7 bases and J dropped 2 bases, with 15 bases sitting between them. This CDR3 has 13 amino acids. CDR3 in amino acids: CSGAGTATYEQYF. The DNA for the CDR3 is TGCAGTGGTGCCGGGACGGCTACCTACGAGCAGTACTTC.

The rearrangement uses TRBV20-1 and TRBJ2-5, with D perhaps matching TRBD2 (5 bases). The V and J ends lost 6 bases and 0 bases respectively, with 14 bases between them. This CDR3 comprises 14 residues. Germline CDR1 DFQATT, CDR2 SNEGSKA (reference sequence). CDR3 residues: CSAGGTAYQETQYF. CDR3 in DNA: TGCAGTGCCGGAGGCACCGCCTACCAAGAGACCCAGTACTTC.

This rearrangement joins TRBV4-1 to TRBJ2-7; D remains unclear. Germline-derived CDR1 and CDR2 are MGHRA and YSYEKL. The V gene lost 4 bases and the J gene lost 4 bases, with 20 bases spanning the gap. CDR3 length equals 16 residues. The CDR3 nucleotides read TGCGCCAGCAGCCCCCGTTTGGAACTCCGACATTACGAGCAGTACTTC. Residues: CASSPRLELRHYEQYF.

This clonotype was picked up many times. The gene calls are TRBV12-1 and TRBJ2-3; the table's D call, TRBD2, was not checked against the DNA. TRBV12-1 is shown as a pseudogene. The CDR3 has 14 residues. CDR3 nucleotides: TGTGCCAGCAGCTTAAGGCGGGAGAGAGATACGCAGTATTTT. Its protein is CASSLRRERDTQYF.

This clonotype was seen more than once but under ten times. This sequence joins TRBV7-9 and TRBJ2-5; 7 bases are a match to TRBD2. Unmatched junction bases numbered 1, after V lost 3 bases and J lost 3 bases. CDR1 and CDR2 (germline): SEHNR, FQNEAQ (reference sequence). The CDR3 runs to 13 residues. The CDR3 reads CASSLSGKETQYF. CDR3 coding DNA: TGTGCCAGCAGCTTGAGCGGGAAAGAGACCCAGTACTTC.

Points on this clonotype: The conserved phenylalanine or tryptophan is not found at the CDR3 terminus, so this likely reflects a read error. The J gene is TRBJ2-7, the V gene TRBV14; 7 bases match TRBD2. Germline CDR1 reads SGHDN; CDR2 reads FVKESK. Unmatched junction bases numbered 15, after V lost 1 base and J lost 6 bases. This CDR3 is built from 17 residues. This chain's CDR3 is CASSQGPLAGGWFEQYS. The CDR3 DNA reads TGTGCCAGCAGCCAAGGCCCCTTAGCGGGCGGGTGGTTCGAGCAGTACTCC.

This clonotype was picked up many times. This chain links TRBV5-1 with TRBJ1-5; D not resolved. The CDR3 consists of 15 residues. CDR1 and CDR2 from the germline V gene are SGHRS and YFSETQ. V gave up 0 bases and J gave up 3 bases, with 10 bases separating them. The CDR3 sequence is CASSLGVGPNQPQHF. The CDR3 DNA reads as TGCGCCAGCAGCTTGGGTGTAGGTCCCAATCAGCCCCAGCATTTT. Variable domain in full (rest from reference TRBV5-1 and TRBJ1-5): KAGVTQTPRYLIKTRGQQVTLSCSPISGHRSVSWYQQTPGQGLQFLFEYFSETQRNKGNFPGRFSGRQFSNSRSEMNVSTLELGDSALYLCASSLGVGPNQPQHFGDGTRLSIL.

V gene TRBV12-3 or TRBV12-4 combines with J gene TRBJ2-5; D might be TRBD1 or TRBD2, each matching 6 bases. V was shortened by 3 bases and J by 3 bases, with 17 bases between the two germline ends. CDR3 length equals 16 residues. CDR3 residues: CASSLTLGRGEETQYF. The CDR3, as DNA: TGTGCCAGCAGTTTGACGTTGGGTAGGGGGGAAGAGACCCAGTACTTC.